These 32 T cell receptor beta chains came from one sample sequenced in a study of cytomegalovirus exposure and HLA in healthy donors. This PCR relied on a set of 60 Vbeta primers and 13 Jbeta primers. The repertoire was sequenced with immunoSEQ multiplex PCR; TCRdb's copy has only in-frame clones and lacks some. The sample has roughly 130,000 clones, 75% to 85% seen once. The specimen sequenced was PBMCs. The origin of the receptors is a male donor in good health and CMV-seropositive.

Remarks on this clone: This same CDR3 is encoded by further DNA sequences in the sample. CDR3 region: CASSLGQGNSPLHF. CDR3 bases: TGCGCCAGCAGCCTGGGACAGGGGAACTCACCCCTCCACTTT. The V call is TRBV5-1, the J call TRBJ1-6; 10 positions agree with TRBD1. The germline V gene has CDR1 SGHRS and CDR2 YFSETQ. The CDR3 has 14 amino acids. The junction had 5 bases not matched to a gene; V was cut back by 4 bases and J by 10 bases.

CDR3 loop: CASSLQGRQPQHF. The CDR3, as DNA: TGTGCCAGCAGCCTACAGGGGAGACAGCCCCAGCATTTT. The gene calls are TRBV5-4 and TRBJ1-5, with TRBD1 identical over 7 bases. The germline gives CDR1 SGHNT, CDR2 YYREEE (reference sequence). Trimming removed 4 bases from V and 7 bases from J; junction bases left unmatched: 5. CDR3 size: 13 residues.

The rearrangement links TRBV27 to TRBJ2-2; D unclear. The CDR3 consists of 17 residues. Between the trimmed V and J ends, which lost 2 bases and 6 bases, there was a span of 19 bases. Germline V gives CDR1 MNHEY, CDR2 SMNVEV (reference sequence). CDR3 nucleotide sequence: TGTGCCAGCAGTTTACATCGCGCGGCCGCCGAGTCCGGGGAGCTGTTTTTT. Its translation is CASSLHRAAAESGELFF.

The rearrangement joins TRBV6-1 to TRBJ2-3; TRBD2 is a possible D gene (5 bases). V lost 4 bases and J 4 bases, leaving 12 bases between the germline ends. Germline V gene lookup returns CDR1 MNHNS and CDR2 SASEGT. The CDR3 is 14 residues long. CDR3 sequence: CASSAPGGSDTQYF. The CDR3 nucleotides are TGTGCCAGCAGTGCCCCTGGAGGTTCAGATACGCAGTATTTT.

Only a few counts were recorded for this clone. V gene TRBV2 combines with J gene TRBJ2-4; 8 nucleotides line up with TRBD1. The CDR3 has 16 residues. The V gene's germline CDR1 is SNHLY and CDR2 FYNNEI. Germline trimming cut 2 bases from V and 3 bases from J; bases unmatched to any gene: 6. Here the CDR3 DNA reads TGTGCCAGCAGTGAATCAGGGGGCGCCCGCAAAAACATTCAGTACTTC. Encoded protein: CASSESGGARKNIQYF.

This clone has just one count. The CDR3 sequence: CASSLTGPSTDTQYF. The CDR3 DNA reads TGTGCCAGCAGTTTAACGGGTCCTAGCACAGATACGCAGTATTTT. V and J are TRBV27 and TRBJ2-3, with D unresolved. The CDR3 sequence is 15 residues long. Trimming pared 2 bases from V and 0 bases from J, leaving 9 bases between. Germline CDR1 is MNHEY and CDR2 is SMNVEV (reference sequence).

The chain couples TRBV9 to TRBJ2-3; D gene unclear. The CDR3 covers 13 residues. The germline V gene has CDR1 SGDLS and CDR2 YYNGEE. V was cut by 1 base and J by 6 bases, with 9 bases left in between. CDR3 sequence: CASSVPPLDTQYF. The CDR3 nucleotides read TGTGCCAGCAGCGTACCCCCGTTGGATACGCAGTATTTT.

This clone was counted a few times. CDR3 nucleotide sequence: TGTGCCAGTAGTACCGGACAGGCCAGCAATCAGCCCCAGCATTTT. This sequence encodes CASSTGQASNQPQHF. The genes are TRBV19 and TRBJ1-5, with 7 bases identical to TRBD1. V was clipped by 4 bases and J by 1 base; unmatched bases: 4. Germline assignment: CDR1 LNHDA and CDR2 SQIVND (reference sequence). This CDR3 region has 15 residues.

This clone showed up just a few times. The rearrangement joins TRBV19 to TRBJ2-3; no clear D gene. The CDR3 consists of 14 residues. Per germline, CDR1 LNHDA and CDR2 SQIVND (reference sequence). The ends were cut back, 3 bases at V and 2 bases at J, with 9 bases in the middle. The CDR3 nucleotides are TGTGCCAGTAGTATGGCCCAGTTCACAGATACGCAGTATTTT. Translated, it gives CASSMAQFTDTQYF.

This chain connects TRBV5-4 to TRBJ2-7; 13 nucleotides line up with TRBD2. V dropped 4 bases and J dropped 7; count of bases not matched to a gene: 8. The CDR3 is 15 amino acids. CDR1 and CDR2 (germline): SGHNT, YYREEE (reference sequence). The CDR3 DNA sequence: TGTGCCAGCAGCCCTGGGACTAGCGGGATTCGGGAGCAGTACTTC. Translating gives CASSPGTSGIREQYF.

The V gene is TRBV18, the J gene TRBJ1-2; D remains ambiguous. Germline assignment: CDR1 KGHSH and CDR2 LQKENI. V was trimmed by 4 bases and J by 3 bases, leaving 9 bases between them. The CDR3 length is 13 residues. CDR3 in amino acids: CASSLRRDYGYTF. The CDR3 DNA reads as TGTGCCAGCTCACTCAGGAGGGACTATGGCTACACCTTC.

In nucleotides, the CDR3 is TGTGCCAGCAGTTCGCGGGCCTCTGGGGCCAACGTCCTGACTTTC. The encoded protein is CASSSRASGANVLTF. The chain employs TRBV27 and TRBJ2-6; weak D call: TRBD2 (5 bases). The CDR3 loop spans 15 amino acids. Germline CDR1 MNHEY, CDR2 SMNVEV (reference sequence). With 4 bases removed from V and 0 bases from J, the gap between germline ends came to 7 bases.

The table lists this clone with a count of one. The CDR3 here is CASSWGREEVDTQYF. Written as DNA, the CDR3 is TGTGCCAGCAGCTGGGGGCGGGAGGAGGTTGATACGCAGTATTTT. The V and J genes are TRBV5-4 and TRBJ2-3; 8 positions match TRBD2. Germline values: CDR1 SGHNT, CDR2 YYREEE (reference sequence). The V and J ends lost 3 bases and 6 bases, in that order; junction bases with no gene match: 9. This CDR3 is 15 amino acids long. The full variable domain, its missing parts supplied by reference TRBV5-4 and TRBJ2-3, is ETGVTQSPTHLIKTRGQQVTLRCSSQSGHNTVSWYQQALGQGPQFIFQYYREEENGRGNFPPRFSGLQFPNYSSELNVNALELDDSALYLCASSWGREEVDTQYFGPGTRLTVL.

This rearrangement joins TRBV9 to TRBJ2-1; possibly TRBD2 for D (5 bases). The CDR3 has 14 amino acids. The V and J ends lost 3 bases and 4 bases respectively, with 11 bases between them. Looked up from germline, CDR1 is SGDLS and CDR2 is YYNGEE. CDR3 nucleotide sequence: TGTGCCAGCAGCGCCCCGGGGTTTTACAATGAGCAGTTCTTC. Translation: CASSAPGFYNEQFF. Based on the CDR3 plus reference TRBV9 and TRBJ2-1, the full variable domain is DSGVTQTPKHLITATGQRVTLRCSPRSGDLSVYWYQQSLDQGLQFLIQYYNGEERAKGNILERFSAQQFPDLHSELNLSSLELGDSALYFCASSAPGFYNEQFFGPGTRLTVL.

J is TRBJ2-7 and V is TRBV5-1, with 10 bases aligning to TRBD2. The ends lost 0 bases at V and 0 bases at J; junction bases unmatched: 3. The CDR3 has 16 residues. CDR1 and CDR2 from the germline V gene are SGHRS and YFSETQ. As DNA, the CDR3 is TGCGCCAGCAGCTTGGGAGCTAGCGGGAGCTCCTACGAGCAGTACTTC. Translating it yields CASSLGASGSSYEQYF.

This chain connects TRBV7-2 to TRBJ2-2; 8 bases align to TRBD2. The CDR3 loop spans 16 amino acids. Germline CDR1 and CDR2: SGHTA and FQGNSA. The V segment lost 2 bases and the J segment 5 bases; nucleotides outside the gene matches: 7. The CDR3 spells CASSLTGGLATGELFF. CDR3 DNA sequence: TGTGCCAGCAGCTTAACGGGGGGGCTGGCAACCGGGGAGCTGTTTTTT.

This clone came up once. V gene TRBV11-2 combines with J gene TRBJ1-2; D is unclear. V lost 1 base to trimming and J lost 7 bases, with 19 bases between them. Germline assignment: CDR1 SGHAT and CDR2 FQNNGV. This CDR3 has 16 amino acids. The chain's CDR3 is CASSLGGGLRPSGYTF. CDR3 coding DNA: TGTGCCAGCAGCTTAGGGGGAGGGCTAAGGCCTTCTGGCTACACCTTC.

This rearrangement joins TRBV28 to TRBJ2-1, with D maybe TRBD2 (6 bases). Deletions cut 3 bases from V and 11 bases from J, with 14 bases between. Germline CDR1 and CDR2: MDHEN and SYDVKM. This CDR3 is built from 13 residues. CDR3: CASSFLEGEQQFF. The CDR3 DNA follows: TGTGCCAGCAGTTTTTTGGAGGGAGAGCAGCAGTTCTTC.

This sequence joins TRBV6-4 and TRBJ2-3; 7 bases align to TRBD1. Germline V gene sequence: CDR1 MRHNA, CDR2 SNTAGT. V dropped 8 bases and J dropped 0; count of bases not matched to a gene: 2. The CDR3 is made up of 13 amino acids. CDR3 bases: TGTGCCAGCGGGGACAGCAGCACAGATACGCAGTATTTT. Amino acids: CASGDSSTDTQYF.

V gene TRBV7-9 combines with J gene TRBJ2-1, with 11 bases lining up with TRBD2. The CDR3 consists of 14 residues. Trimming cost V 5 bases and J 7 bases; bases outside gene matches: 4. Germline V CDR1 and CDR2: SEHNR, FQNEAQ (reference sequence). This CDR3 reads CASSPTSGSNEQFF. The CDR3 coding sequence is TGTGCCAGCAGCCCCACTAGCGGGAGTAATGAGCAGTTCTTC.

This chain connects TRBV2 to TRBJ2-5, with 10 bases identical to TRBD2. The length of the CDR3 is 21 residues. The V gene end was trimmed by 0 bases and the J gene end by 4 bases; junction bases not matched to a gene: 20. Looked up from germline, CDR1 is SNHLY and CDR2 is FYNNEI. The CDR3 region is CASSEAGLAGAPGGQRETQYF. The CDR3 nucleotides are TGTGCCAGCAGTGAAGCGGGGCTAGCGGGAGCACCTGGAGGTCAGCGAGAGACCCAGTACTTC.

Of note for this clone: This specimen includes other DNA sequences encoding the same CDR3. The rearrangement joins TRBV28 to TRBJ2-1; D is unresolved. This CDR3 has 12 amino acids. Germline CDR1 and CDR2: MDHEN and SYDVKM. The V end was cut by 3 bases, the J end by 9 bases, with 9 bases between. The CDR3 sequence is CASSFGRGEQFF. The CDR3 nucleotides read TGTGCCAGCAGTTTTGGAAGAGGTGAGCAGTTCTTC.

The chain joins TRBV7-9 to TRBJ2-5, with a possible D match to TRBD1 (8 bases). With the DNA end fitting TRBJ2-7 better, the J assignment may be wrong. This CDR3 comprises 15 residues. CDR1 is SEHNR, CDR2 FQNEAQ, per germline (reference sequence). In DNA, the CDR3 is TGTGCCAGCAGCCGGGGGGAGGACAGGGTATACGAGCAGTACTTC. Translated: CASSRGEDRVYEQYF.

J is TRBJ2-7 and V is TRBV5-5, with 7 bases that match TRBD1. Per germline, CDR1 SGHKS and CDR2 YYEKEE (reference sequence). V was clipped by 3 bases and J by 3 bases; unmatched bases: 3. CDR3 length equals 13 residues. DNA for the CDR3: TGTGCCAGCAGCTGGGGACAGAACTACGAGCAGTACTTC. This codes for CASSWGQNYEQYF.

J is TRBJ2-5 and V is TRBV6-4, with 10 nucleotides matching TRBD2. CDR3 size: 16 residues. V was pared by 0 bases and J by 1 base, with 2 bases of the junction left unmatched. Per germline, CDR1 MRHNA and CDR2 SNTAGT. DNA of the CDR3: TGTGCCAGCAGTGACTCCGCTAGCGGGGGCCAAGAGACCCAGTACTTC. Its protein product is CASSDSASGGQETQYF.

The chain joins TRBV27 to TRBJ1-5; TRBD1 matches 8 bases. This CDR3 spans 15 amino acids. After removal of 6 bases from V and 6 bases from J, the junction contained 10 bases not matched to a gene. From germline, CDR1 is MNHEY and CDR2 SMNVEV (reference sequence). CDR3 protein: CASRSGQGASQPQHF. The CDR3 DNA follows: TGTGCCAGCAGGTCTGGTCAGGGGGCCAGTCAGCCCCAGCATTTT.

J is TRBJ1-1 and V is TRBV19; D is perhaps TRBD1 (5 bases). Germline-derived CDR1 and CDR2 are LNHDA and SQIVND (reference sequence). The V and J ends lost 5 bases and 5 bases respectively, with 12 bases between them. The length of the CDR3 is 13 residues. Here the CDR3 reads CASSWGGVTEAFF. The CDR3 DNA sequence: TGTGCCAGTAGTTGGGGGGGAGTGACTGAAGCTTTCTTT.

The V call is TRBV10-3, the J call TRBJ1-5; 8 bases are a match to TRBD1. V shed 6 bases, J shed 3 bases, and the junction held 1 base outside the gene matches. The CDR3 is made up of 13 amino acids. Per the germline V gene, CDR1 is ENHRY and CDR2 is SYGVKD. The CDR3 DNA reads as TGTGCCATCAGGGACAGGGACAATCAGCCCCAGCATTTT. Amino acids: CAIRDRDNQPQHF.

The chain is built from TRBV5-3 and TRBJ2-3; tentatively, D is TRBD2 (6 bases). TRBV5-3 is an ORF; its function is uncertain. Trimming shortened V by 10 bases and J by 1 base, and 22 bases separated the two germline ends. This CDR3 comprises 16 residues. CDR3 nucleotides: TGTGCCCCTCCTCGTGCCGGGGGAACGCGCACAGATACGCAGTATTTT. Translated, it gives CAPPRAGGTRTDTQYF.

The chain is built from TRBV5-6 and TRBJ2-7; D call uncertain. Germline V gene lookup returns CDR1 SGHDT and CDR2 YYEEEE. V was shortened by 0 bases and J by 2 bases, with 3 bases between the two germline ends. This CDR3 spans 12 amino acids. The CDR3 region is CASSLVAYEQYF. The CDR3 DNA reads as TGTGCCAGCAGCTTGGTAGCCTACGAGCAGTACTTC.

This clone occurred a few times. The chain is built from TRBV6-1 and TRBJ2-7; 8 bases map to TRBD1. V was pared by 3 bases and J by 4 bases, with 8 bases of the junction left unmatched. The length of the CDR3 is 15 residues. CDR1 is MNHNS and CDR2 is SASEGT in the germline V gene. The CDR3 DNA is TGTGCCAGCAGTGACCTCAGGGGGCCCCCGTACGAGCAGTACTTC. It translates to CASSDLRGPPYEQYF.

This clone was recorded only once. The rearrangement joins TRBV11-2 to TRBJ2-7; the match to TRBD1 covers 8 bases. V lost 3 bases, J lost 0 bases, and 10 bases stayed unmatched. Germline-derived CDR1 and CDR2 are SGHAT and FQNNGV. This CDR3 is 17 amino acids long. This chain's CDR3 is CASSFIRNRGSSYEQYF. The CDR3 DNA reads TGTGCCAGCAGCTTCATACGAAACAGGGGGTCCTCCTACGAGCAGTACTTC.